This TCR beta chain originates from a study of T cell responses to AZD1222 COVID-19 vaccine. Study at large: Some second doses came at about 4 weeks and others at about 12 weeks; these were pooled. Points from the study as a whole: Donor demographics were predominantly white British with a female majority; clonal diversity may be underestimated. An increase in Spike-specific TCR breadth and depth was observed after two AZD1222 doses. Epitopes outside B.1.351 and B.1.1.7 mutated regions reportedly drew nearly half of spike TCRs.

The table came from immunoSEQ multiplex PCR; TCRdb's copy has only in-frame clones and leaves some out. The sample gives 95,000 to 150,000 clones, about 88% of which show up once; around 10% is in the top ten. V lost 0 bases and J lost 3, with 12 bases in between. The germline V gene has CDR1 SGHRS and CDR2 YFSETQ. This CDR3 is 15 amino acids long. In the case of this clone: Its target is unknown.

This sequence originates from an adult in good health. Material: peripheral blood, obtained on day 0 of AZD1222 vaccination. The chain carries TRBV5-1 and TRBJ1-1; D unresolved. The CDR3: CASSLGEKTDTEAFF. The CDR3 region has the DNA TGCGCCAGCAGCTTGGGCGAGAAAACTGACACTGAAGCTTTCTTT.